The clone carrying this T cell receptor (beta chain) was counted many times. This entry belongs to a study of spatial heterogeneity in lung cancer. Study as a whole: Alpha-chain sequences were detected in numbers that were consistently lower than beta-chain sequences. Averaged across combinations, each unique TCR and UMI pairing appeared more than ten times in raw reads, which were uncorrected.

Germline V gene data show CDR1 as MDHEN and CDR2 as SYDVKM. V gave up 6 bases and J gave up 4 bases, with 25 bases separating them. CDR3 length equals 17 residues. Unique molecular identifiers tagged every individual TCR cDNA molecule. From the 5' RACE reads, TCRdb called clonotypes with MiXCR, one entry per CDR3 protein. The data show roughly 40,000 distinct CDR3 sequences, with 6% to 7% seen just once and about 39% held by the top ten. Noted time point: sample taken at primary tumor resection. Tumor, nontumor lung or frozen PBMC supplied whole RNA, sequenced without sorting. The TCR was taken from a female donor with early-stage non-small cell lung cancer. The chain has TRBV28 and TRBJ2-7, with D possibly called TRBD1 or TRBD2 (6 bases each). The source material was PBMCs, sampled at surgery. CDR3 in amino acids: CASSPLGGSLFAYEQYF. CDR3 coding DNA: TGTGCCAGCAGCCCCCTGGGGGGCAGCCTTTTCGCGTACGAGCAGTACTTC.